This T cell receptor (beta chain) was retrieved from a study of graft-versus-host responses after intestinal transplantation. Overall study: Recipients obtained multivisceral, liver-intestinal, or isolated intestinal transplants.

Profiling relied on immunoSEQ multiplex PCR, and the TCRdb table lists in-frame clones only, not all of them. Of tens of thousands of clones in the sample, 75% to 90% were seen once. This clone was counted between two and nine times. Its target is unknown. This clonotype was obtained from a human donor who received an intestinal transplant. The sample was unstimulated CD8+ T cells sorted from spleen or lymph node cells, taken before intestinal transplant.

As DNA, the CDR3 is TGTGCCAGCAGTCCGGACGGGGCCTACGAGCAGTACTTC. This sequence encodes CASSPDGAYEQYF. The gene calls are TRBV6-1 and TRBJ2-7; possible D gene TRBD2, 5 bases. Germline V gives CDR1 MNHNS, CDR2 SASEGT. V shed 5 bases and J shed 2 bases, with 10 bases lying between them. This CDR3 has 13 amino acids.